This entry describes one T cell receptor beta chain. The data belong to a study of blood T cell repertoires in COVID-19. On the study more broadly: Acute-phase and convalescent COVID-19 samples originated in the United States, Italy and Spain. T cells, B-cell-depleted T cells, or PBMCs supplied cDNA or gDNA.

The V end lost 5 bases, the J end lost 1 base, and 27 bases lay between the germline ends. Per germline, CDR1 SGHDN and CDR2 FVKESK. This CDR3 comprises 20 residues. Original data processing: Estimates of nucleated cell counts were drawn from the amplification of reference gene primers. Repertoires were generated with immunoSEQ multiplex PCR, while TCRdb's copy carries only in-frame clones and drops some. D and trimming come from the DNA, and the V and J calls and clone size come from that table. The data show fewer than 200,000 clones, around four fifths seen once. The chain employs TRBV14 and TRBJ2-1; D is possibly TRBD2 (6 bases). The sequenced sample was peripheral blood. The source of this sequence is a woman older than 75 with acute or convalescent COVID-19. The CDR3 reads CASSYSWDPLGSGSYNEQFF. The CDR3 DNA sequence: TGTGCCAGCAGCTACTCTTGGGACCCCCTCGGGAGCGGATCCTACAATGAGCAGTTCTTC.